This TCR beta chain is drawn from a study of cytomegalovirus exposure and HLA in healthy donors. V lost 2 bases, J lost 3 bases, and 8 bases lay in between. The CDR3 is made up of 13 amino acids. The V gene's germline CDR1 is PRHDT and CDR2 FYEKMQ (reference sequence). The primer mix had 60 Vbeta and 13 Jbeta primers. Produced via immunoSEQ multiplex PCR; TCRdb's table is partial and in-frame only. The sample consists of about 210,000 clones, 70% to 85% of them appearing once. The chain carries TRBV13 and TRBJ2-7; D gene uncertain. This TCR came from a man aged 35-49 years in good health and CMV-seropositive. The sequencing sample was made of PBMCs. CDR3 in DNA: TGTGCCAGCAGCTTACGACGGAGCTACGAGCAGTACTTC. This sequence encodes CASSLRRSYEQYF.